This T cell receptor beta chain was captured in a study of cytomegalovirus exposure and HLA in healthy donors. Germline CDR1 reads MGHDK; CDR2 reads SYGVNS. This CDR3 contains 15 residues. Comments on this clone: Its antigen is unknown. At one of its ends the junction is not consistent with the germline gene, which may arise from a read error.

General study points: Certain indistinguishable V segments, among them TRBV6-2 and TRBV6-3, were excluded.

Vbeta (60) and Jbeta (13) primers were used in the PCR. The protocol was immunoSEQ multiplex PCR, while the TCRdb copy is restricted to in-frame clones and leaves out a portion. The sample comprises about 160,000 clones, 65% to 85% of which are singletons, and around 6.5% rests with the top ten. Sequencing input: PBMCs. This chain links TRBV25-1 with TRBJ1-1; D is unclear. This receptor was identified in a male donor in good health and CMV-seropositive. CDR3 nucleotides: TGTGCCAGCAGTGAATCAACAGCAATGAACACTGAAGCCTTCTTT. Its translation: CASSESTAMNTEAFF. Together with reference TRBV25-1 and TRBJ1-1, the CDR3 gives the full variable domain: EADIYQTPRYLVIGTGKKITLECSQTMGHDKMYWYQQDPGMELHLIHYSYGVNSTEKGDLSSESTVSRIRTEHFPLTLESARPSHTSQYLCASSESTAMNTEAFFGQGTRLTVV.